A single T cell receptor beta chain is shown here with its context. Its specificity is not known. The data originate from a study of shared clonotypes between healthy human individuals. Positive CCR7 selection of CD45RO-negative cells yielded the naive CD8 cells, and terminally differentiated effector memory CD45RA+ cells were excluded. The ends lost 5 bases at V and 4 bases at J; junction bases unmatched: 12. This CDR3 contains 16 residues. Looked up from germline, CDR1 is MNHEY and CDR2 is SMNVEV (reference sequence). Study-wide results and caveats: Naive subsets, compared against memory subsets, generally had larger estimated richness values. It was expected that sequencing depth would affect clonotype sharing among donors.

The table came from immunoSEQ multiplex PCR; TCRdb's copy has only in-frame clones and leaves some out. The table records around 1.9 million clones, about 93% of them present only once. The chain combines TRBV27 with TRBJ2-7; 9 bases agree with TRBD1. The clonotype was recovered from a man in his late teens or twenties in good health. Some clones in this sample may be carry-over from other donors' samples. Sequencing input: naive CD8+ T cells from PBMCs. The CDR3 loop is CASSLLPGQGQYEQYF. The CDR3 bases are TGTGCCAGCAGTCTCCTCCCCGGACAGGGGCAATACGAGCAGTACTTC.